Shown below are 29 T cell receptor beta chains from a single sample sequenced in a study of T cells in Graves' hyperthyroidism and ophthalmopathy. RNA transcripts gave rise to amplified TCR beta CDR3 regions. HTBI primers were employed in a first-round RT-PCR of the TCR CDR3. TCRdb processed the multiplex PCR reads anew with MiXCR; each CDR3 protein has one entry. The profile covers approximately 150,000 distinct CDR3 sequences, with 9.4% appearing a single time and 22% taken by the ten largest. Specimen: blood. Receptor source: a woman in her late teens or twenties with Graves' hyperthyroidism that later progressed to Graves' ophthalmopathy.

This clonotype was observed many times. The J gene is TRBJ2-2, the V gene TRBV9, with a weak D call TRBD1 (6 bases). Trimming removed 4 bases at V and 0 bases at J, with 13 bases between. The CDR3 totals 16 residues. CDR1 and CDR2 (germline): SGDLS, YYNGEE. The CDR3 sequence is CASSIRTAANTGELFF. In DNA form, the CDR3 reads TGTGCCAGCAGCATCCGGACAGCGGCGAACACCGGGGAGCTGTTTTTT.

This clonotype has at least ten counts. This rearrangement joins TRBV13 to TRBJ1-1; D not resolved. V lost 1 base to trimming and J lost 0 bases, with 18 bases between them. The CDR3 is made up of 18 amino acids. Germline CDR1 reads PRHDT; CDR2 reads FYEKMQ (reference sequence). CDR3 sequence (DNA): TGTGCCAGCAGCTTAGTAGGGAAGCTCCGACTTATGAACACTGAAGCTTTCTTT. This gives the protein CASSLVGKLRLMNTEAFF.

This clonotype was counted many times. V is TRBV30 and J is TRBJ2-5; no definite D call. The V gene lost 3 bases and the J gene lost 5 bases, with 19 bases spanning the gap. CDR1 is GTSNPN and CDR2 is SVGIG in the germline V gene (reference sequence). This CDR3 comprises 15 residues. Written as DNA, the CDR3 is TGTGCCTGGAGGAGCAGTCGAATAGGGCGTGAGACCCAGTACTTC. Protein: CAWRSSRIGRETQYF.

As regards this clonotype: A much larger clonotype is one base distant, so this may be a read error. The chain couples TRBV20-1 to TRBJ2-1; a weak D match, TRBD1 (6 bases). Trimming took off 7 bases at V and 2 bases at J, with 18 bases between the two ends. CDR1 and CDR2 (germline): DFQATT, SNEGSKA (reference sequence). This CDR3 has 15 residues. In nucleotides, the CDR3 is TGCAGTGATAAGACAGGCGGAGAAACCTACAATGAGCAGTTCTTC. It encodes CSDKTGGETYNEQFF.

This clonotype has just a few counts. The V gene is TRBV7-9, the J gene TRBJ1-4; 7 bases fit TRBD1. The V segment lost 0 bases and the J segment 5 bases; nucleotides outside the gene matches: 6. Per the germline V gene, CDR1 is SEHNR and CDR2 is FQNEAQ (reference sequence). The CDR3 is 16 residues long. CDR3 region: CASSLAVGQLNEKLFF. The CDR3 DNA reads as TGTGCCAGCAGCTTAGCGGTGGGACAGTTAAATGAAAAACTGTTTTTT.

The sample holds many counts of this clonotype. In DNA form, the CDR3 reads TGTGCCAGCAGCTCCCAGGAGGCGGGGAACACCGGGGAGCTGTTTTTT. This translates into CASSSQEAGNTGELFF. This chain connects TRBV28 to TRBJ2-2; perhaps TRBD2 as D (5 bases). V lost 6 bases and J lost 1, with 15 bases in between. Looked up from germline, CDR1 is MDHEN and CDR2 is SYDVKM. The CDR3 is 16 residues long.

The chain links TRBV5-6 to TRBJ2-3; 13 nucleotides align to TRBD2. The CDR3 runs to 18 residues. V was pared by 2 bases and J by 0 bases, with 6 bases of the junction left unmatched. Per the germline V gene, CDR1 is SGHDT and CDR2 is YYEEEE. For the CDR3, the DNA is TGTGCCAGCAGCTTAGGACTAGCGGGGGCCCGTAGCACAGATACGCAGTATTTT. Its protein is CASSLGLAGARSTDTQYF.

This chain connects TRBV19 to TRBJ2-2; 8 bases are shared with TRBD2. Germline CDR1 LNHDA, CDR2 SQIVND (reference sequence). The CDR3 is made up of 14 amino acids. The V and J ends lost 5 bases and 9 bases, in that order; junction bases with no gene match: 8. CDR3 loop: CASSPGLVGRELFF. Written as DNA, the CDR3 is TGTGCCAGTAGTCCGGGACTAGTAGGCAGGGAGCTGTTTTTT. Full variable domain (outside the CDR3, taken from reference TRBV19 and TRBJ2-2): DGGITQSPKYLFRKEGQNVTLSCEQNLNHDAMYWYRQDPGQGLRLIYYSQIVNDFQKGDIAEGYSVSREKKESFPLTVTSAQKNPTAFYLCASSPGLVGRELFFGEGSRLTVL.

In its sample, this clonotype was seen many times. The CDR3 DNA follows: TGTGCCAGCAGCTTAGTCCCCGCAGGGTTTAGTAGCACCGGGGAGCTGTTTTTT. Its protein is CASSLVPAGFSSTGELFF. This chain uses TRBV7-2 with TRBJ2-2; a weak D match, TRBD1 (5 bases). Trimming cost V 1 base and J 4 bases, with 19 bases left between them. CDR3 length: 18 amino acids. Per germline, CDR1 SGHTA and CDR2 FQGNSA.

This clonotype was observed many times. CDR3 amino acids: CASSYSGLTDTQYF. The CDR3 region has the DNA TGTGCCAGCAGTTACTCGGGGCTCACAGATACGCAGTATTTT. The V call is TRBV6-6, the J call TRBJ2-3, with D perhaps TRBD1 (5 bases). This CDR3 has 14 residues. V shed 0 bases and J shed 2 bases, with 6 bases lying between them. In germline, CDR1 is MNHNY, CDR2 SVGAGI (reference sequence).

This clonotype came up many times. The DNA of the CDR3 is TGCAGTGCTCAGGGCCTAGCGGGACCCACAGATACGCAGTATTTT. It encodes CSAQGLAGPTDTQYF. The chain joins TRBV20-1 to TRBJ2-3, with 9 bases that match TRBD2. CDR1 is DFQATT and CDR2 is SNEGSKA in the germline V gene (reference sequence). The trim removed 5 bases at V and 2 bases at J, leaving 8 bases unmatched. The CDR3 runs 15 residues.

This clonotype was seen ten or more times. This chain links TRBV30 with TRBJ1-1; D unclear. CDR3 length: 15 amino acids. Germline V CDR1 and CDR2: GTSNPN, SVGIG (reference sequence). Trimming shortened V by 2 bases and J by 11 bases, and 24 bases separated the two germline ends. CDR3 DNA sequence: TGTGCCTGGAGTCCCCCTTCGGTCCGCCGGGGAGGTGCTTTCTTT. Its translation: CAWSPPSVRRGGAFF.

This clonotype was counted ten times or more. The chain uses TRBV10-2 and TRBJ2-1; D is unclear. The CDR3 is 14 residues long. Trimming removed 3 bases at V and 4 bases at J, with 10 bases between. Germline loops: CDR1 WSHSY, CDR2 SAAADI. CDR3 residues: CASSDSIQYNEQFF. The DNA of the CDR3 is TGCGCCAGCAGTGACAGTATTCAATACAATGAGCAGTTCTTC.

This CDR3 reads CASSQQTGSGNTIYF. The DNA for the CDR3 is TGTGCCAGCAGCCAACAGACAGGGTCTGGAAACACCATATATTTT. The J gene is TRBJ1-3, the V gene TRBV3-1, with 7 positions matching TRBD1. CDR1 is LGHDT, CDR2 YNNKEL, per germline (reference sequence). The J segment lost 1 base and the V segment lost 2 bases, leaving 2 bases of the junction unmatched. CDR3 length: 15 amino acids.

This clonotype was observed at least ten times. The chain has TRBV3-1 and TRBJ1-5; maybe TRBD1 (5 bases). The CDR3 totals 15 residues. From germline, CDR1 is LGHDT and CDR2 YNNKEL (reference sequence). V gave up 3 bases and J gave up 4 bases, with 13 bases separating them. Written as DNA, the CDR3 is TGTGCCAGCAGCCAGGGGCAGGCGCCGAATCAGCCCCAGCATTTT. This gives the protein CASSQGQAPNQPQHF.

This clonotype was counted at least ten times. This chain uses TRBV20-1 with TRBJ2-1, with D possibly matching TRBD2 (6 bases). V lost 6 bases to trimming and J lost 4 bases, with 22 bases between them. This CDR3 has 16 amino acids. CDR1 is DFQATT and CDR2 is SNEGSKA in the germline V gene (reference sequence). The CDR3 bases are TGCAGTGCCTATCAATCGGGGCGGACTAATTACAATGAGCAGTTCTTC. Encoded protein: CSAYQSGRTNYNEQFF.

This clonotype was detected a few times. This chain connects TRBV19 to TRBJ2-3; maybe TRBD1 (5 bases). The CDR3 length is 13 residues. In germline, CDR1 is LNHDA, CDR2 SQIVND (reference sequence). Trimming removed 5 bases at V and 7 bases at J, with 13 bases between. The CDR3 protein is CASSVVGAHTQYF. The CDR3 nucleotides read TGTGCCAGTAGTGTCGTAGGGGCCCATACGCAGTATTTT.

A note on this clonotype: A much larger clone is a single base away; this may be a read error. V usage is TRBV6-1 and J usage is TRBJ1-1; D is uncertain. Trimming stripped 2 bases from V and 2 bases from J, with 6 bases between. The CDR3 length is 13 residues. CDR1 and CDR2 (germline): MNHNS, SASEGT. The chain's CDR3 is CASSETVNTEAFF. CDR3 in DNA: TGTGCCAGCAGTGAAACGGTCAACACTGAAGCTTTCTTT.

This clonotype appeared many times. The chain links TRBV24-1 to TRBJ2-6; 10 bases map to TRBD1. Germline V gene lookup returns CDR1 KGHDR and CDR2 SFDVKD. The CDR3 runs 18 residues. V trimming: 6 bases; J trimming: 2 bases; junction bases outside the gene matches: 9. The CDR3 reads CATSNNRDRGAGANVLTF. CDR3 coding DNA: TGTGCCACCAGTAATAACCGGGACAGGGGTGCTGGGGCCAACGTCCTGACTTTC.

The chain couples TRBV6-1 to TRBJ2-7; 7 bases align to TRBD1. Trimming took 5 bases from V and 5 from J; bases not matched to a gene: 3. CDR3 length: 12 amino acids. Germline V lookup: CDR1 MNHNS, CDR2 SASEGT. CDR3 in DNA: TGTGCCAGCAGTCGCGACAGGGACGAGCAGTACGTC. Its translation is CASSRDRDEQYV.

This clonotype appeared many times. The gene calls are TRBV7-8 and TRBJ2-1, with a possible D match to TRBD1 (6 bases). CDR3 length: 14 residues. Trimming stripped 5 bases from V and 6 bases from J, with 14 bases between. Germline V gene lookup returns CDR1 SGHVS and CDR2 FQNEAQ. The CDR3 nucleotides read TGTGCCAGCAGCCCCAGAAGGGGGATCAATGAGCAGTTCTTC. Its protein product is CASSPRRGINEQFF.

This clonotype has ten or more counts. The chain couples TRBV6-1 to TRBJ1-3; 8 positions agree with TRBD1. The CDR3 has 14 amino acids. V shed 10 bases and J 4 bases; nucleotides not matched to a gene: 9. Germline lookup yields CDR1 MNHNS and CDR2 SASEGT. The CDR3 loop is CATLRDRSGNTIYF. In DNA, the CDR3 is TGTGCCACCCTACGGGACAGGTCCGGAAACACCATATATTTT.

V and J are TRBV5-6 and TRBJ2-7; 10 nucleotides match TRBD2. V gave up 4 bases and J gave up 3 bases; unmatched junction bases: 4. This CDR3 comprises 14 residues. Germline CDR1 and CDR2: SGHDT and YYEEEE. CDR3 bases: TGTGCCAGCAGCCCGGGACTAGCGAGCTACGAGCAGTACTTC. Residues: CASSPGLASYEQYF.

This clonotype was counted at least ten times. The rearrangement joins TRBV7-6 to TRBJ1-1, with 9 bases matching TRBD1. This CDR3 is built from 15 residues. With 5 bases clipped from V and 2 bases from J, the junction kept 6 bases outside the gene matches. From germline, CDR1 is SGHVS and CDR2 FNYEAQ. In DNA, the CDR3 is TGTGCCAGCAGCCTTCGGACAGGGGCAAACACTGAAGCTTTCTTT. It codes for CASSLRTGANTEAFF.

Ten or more counts support this clonotype. V is TRBV7-2 and J is TRBJ2-3, with a possible D match to TRBD2 (5 bases). Germline values: CDR1 SGHTA, CDR2 FQGNSA. V was trimmed by 5 bases and J by 2 bases, leaving 17 bases between them. The CDR3 runs 16 residues. The CDR3 DNA reads as TGTGCCAGCAGCGTCCTTTGGGGAGATTCCACAGATACGCAGTATTTT. Amino acid sequence: CASSVLWGDSTDTQYF.

This clonotype was counted ten times or more. The chain is built from TRBV10-3 and TRBJ1-2; no clear D. This CDR3 region has 12 residues. The ends were cut back, 4 bases at V and 1 base at J, with 4 bases in the middle. Germline V gives CDR1 ENHRY, CDR2 SYGVKD. The CDR3 DNA reads as TGTGCCATCAGTGGGAATAACTATGGCTACACCTTC. Translating it yields CAISGNNYGYTF.

This clonotype occurred many times. V and J are TRBV20-1 and TRBJ1-5; D call uncertain. V was shortened by 3 bases and J by 4 bases, with 10 bases between the two germline ends. The CDR3 extends over 13 amino acids. Germline CDR1 reads DFQATT; CDR2 reads SNEGSKA (reference sequence). The CDR3 protein is CSASTDPNQPQHF. As DNA, the CDR3 is TGCAGTGCTAGTACGGATCCAAATCAGCCCCAGCATTTT.

This clonotype was counted a single time. An end of the junction does not agree with germline; a read error may underlie this. The CDR3 coding sequence is TGTGCTAGCAGCTTAACCGGGACAGACGGGGAGCTGTTTTTT. Residues: CASSLTGTDGELFF. V is TRBV7-9 and J is TRBJ2-2, with 7 bases matching TRBD1. In germline, CDR1 is SEHNR, CDR2 FQNEAQ (reference sequence). This CDR3 region has 14 residues.

Ten or more counts support this clonotype. This sequence joins TRBV11-1 and TRBJ1-1; D is unclear. Deletions cut 2 bases from V and 0 bases from J, with 10 bases between. This CDR3 spans 15 amino acids. CDR1 SGHAT and CDR2 FQDESV come from the germline V gene (reference sequence). The CDR3 sequence: CASSLRTRLNTEAFF. CDR3 coding DNA: TGTGCCAGCAGCTTACGAACCAGACTGAACACTGAAGCTTTCTTT.